Listed below are T cell receptor beta chains from one sample, sequenced in a study of radiation and T cells in renal cell carcinoma. Produced via immunoSEQ multiplex PCR; TCRdb's table is partial and in-frame only. Counted here are over 45,000 clones, roughly 79% occurring once; the ten biggest clones make up 7.3%. This specimen consisted of blood, obtained from a patient whose treatment included radiotherapy and nephrectomy. Receptor source: a man aged 55-75 years with renal cell carcinoma. CDR3s include the opening cysteine and the closing phenylalanine or tryptophan. D genes are given only for firm matches. Clone size is shown for a subset of rows, as once, few, many or a class of expanded clone.

size	V	D	J	CDR3	DNA
once	TRBV18	-	TRBJ2-5	CASSPGRETQYF	TGTGCCAGCTCACCAGGGAGAGAGACCCAGTACTTC
-	TRBV5-1	-	TRBJ2-3	CASSEQGTDTQYF	TGCGCCAGCAGCGAACAGGGCACAGATACGCAGTATTTT
few	TRBV4-1	-	TRBJ1-2	CASSQDWAEGYGYTF	TGCGCCAGCAGCCAAGATTGGGCAGAGGGCTATGGCTACACCTTC
-	TRBV18	-	TRBJ1-5	CASSPMDRAYSNQPQHF	TGTGCCAGCTCACCGATGGACAGAGCTTATAGCAATCAGCCCCAGCATTTT
-	TRBV7-2	TRBD1	TRBJ1-2	CASSLPTGDGYTF	TGTGCCAGCAGCTTACCGACAGGGGATGGCTACACCTTC
-	TRBV7-9	-	TRBJ1-5	CASSSGANQPQHF	TGTGCCAGCAGCTCGGGTGCCAATCAGCCCCAGCATTTT
-	TRBV10-3	-	TRBJ1-4	CAISMTVNEKLFF	TGTGCCATCAGTATGACAGTTAATGAAAAACTGTTTTTT
-	TRBV5-4	-	TRBJ1-1	CASSQETEVYTEAFF	TGCGCCAGCAGCCAAGAAACGGAAGTTTACACTGAAGCTTTCTTT
-	TRBV9	TRBD2	TRBJ2-3	CASGAGGPSGDTQYF	TGTGCTTCGGGGGCGGGAGGGCCCTCGGGAGATACGCAGTATTTT
-	TRBV27	-	TRBJ2-1	CASTPRGMDEQFF	TGTGCCAGCACCCCGAGAGGGATGGATGAGCAGTTCTTC
-	TRBV9	-	TRBJ1-1	CASSVNQNTEAFF	TGTGCCAGCAGCGTCAACCAAAACACTGAAGCTTTCTTT
-	TRBV29-1	TRBD2	TRBJ2-1	CSVEDRPGRLAFSYNEQFF	TGCAGCGTTGAAGATAGGCCAGGGAGACTAGCGTTCTCCTACAATGAGCAGTTCTTC
-	TRBV30	-	TRBJ1-2	CAWTATAINYGYTF	TGTGCCTGGACCGCGACAGCGATTAACTATGGCTACACCTTC
-	TRBV15	-	TRBJ2-1	CATSRNPVGLYYNEQFF	TGTGCCACCAGCAGGAACCCAGTTGGGCTATACTACAATGAGCAGTTCTTC
-	TRBV2	-	TRBJ1-1	CASSPERDTEAFF	TGTGCCAGCAGTCCTGAAAGAGACACTGAAGCTTTCTTT
-	TRBV11-2	TRBD1	TRBJ2-5	CASSPQGLIFQETQYF	TGTGCCAGCAGCCCACAGGGGCTGATTTTTCAAGAGACCCAGTACTTC
-	TRBV5-1	-	TRBJ2-5	CASSFQGVLGQGETQYF	TGCGCCAGCAGCTTCCAAGGAGTACTGGGGCAGGGGGAGACCCAGTACTTC
-	TRBV11-2	-	TRBJ2-2	CASSLKFRHLEGGELFF	TGTGCCAGCAGCTTAAAGTTCCGACATCTGGAGGGCGGGGAGCTGTTTTTT
-	TRBV7-3	TRBD1	TRBJ2-1	CASSLSPTGGGEQFF	TGTGCCAGCAGCTTAAGTCCGACAGGGGGCGGTGAGCAGTTCTTC
-	TRBV5-1	TRBD1	TRBJ1-2	CASSLEGADYGYTF	TGCGCCAGCAGCTTGGAGGGGGCGGACTATGGCTACACCTTC
once	TRBV4-1	-	TRBJ2-7	CASSQDGLSYEQYF	TGCGCCAGCAGCCAAGATGGCCTCTCCTACGAGCAGTACTTC
-	TRBV7-2	-	TRBJ2-5	CASSLVGGNTQETQYF	TGTGCCAGCAGCTTAGTTGGTGGAAACACCCAAGAGACCCAGTACTTC
-	TRBV6-6	-	TRBJ2-7	CASTLRGEQYF	TGTGCCAGCACCCTGAGGGGCGAGCAGTACTTC
-	TRBV27	TRBD1	TRBJ1-3	CASNTWDRANSGNTIYF	TGTGCCAGCAACACCTGGGACAGGGCAAACTCTGGAAACACCATATATTTT
-	TRBV7-8	-	TRBJ1-1	CASSLAAQGIGAFF	TGTGCCAGCAGCTTAGCAGCTCAGGGGATTGGGGCTTTCTTT
-	TRBV6-6	TRBD1	TRBJ1-5	CASRGQAARSQPQHF	TGTGCCAGCAGGGGACAGGCCGCGAGGAGTCAGCCCCAGCATTTT
-	TRBV30	TRBD2	TRBJ2-5	CAWSPSGRAETQYF	TGTGCCTGGAGTCCCAGCGGGAGGGCGGAGACCCAGTACTTC
once	TRBV6-6	-	TRBJ2-7	CASGRDPYEQYF	TGTGCCAGCGGCAGGGACCCCTACGAGCAGTACTTC
few	TRBV20-1	-	TRBJ1-1	CSAPGLRAFF	TGCAGTGCCCCCGGGCTGAGAGCTTTCTTT
-	TRBV29-1	TRBD1	TRBJ2-5	CSIRQGESETQYF	TGCAGCATAAGACAGGGGGAGTCAGAGACCCAGTACTTC
-	TRBV28	TRBD1	TRBJ1-1	CASINRGQNTEAFF	TGTGCCAGCATTAACAGGGGGCAGAACACTGAAGCTTTCTTT
-	TRBV30	-	TRBJ1-1	CAWEGLLNTEAFF	TGTGCCTGGGAGGGACTCCTGAACACTGAAGCTTTCTTT
few	TRBV9	-	TRBJ1-1	CASSVVQGSNTEAFF	TGTGCCAGCAGCGTCGTACAGGGATCGAACACTGAAGCTTTCTTT
medium-sized	TRBV4-3	-	TRBJ2-5	CASSPPQDAWETQYF	TGCGCCAGCAGCCCCCCCCAGGACGCCTGGGAGACCCAGTACTTC
-	TRBV14	TRBD1	TRBJ1-3	CASSPLGQPPGNTIYF	TGTGCCAGCAGCCCCTTGGGACAGCCTCCTGGAAACACCATATATTTT
-	TRBV6-1	-	TRBJ1-2	CATSDTYGYTF	TGTGCCACCTCGGACACCTATGGCTACACCTTC
-	TRBV5-1	-	TRBJ1-2	CASSFGVQNDPYGYTF	TGCGCCAGCAGCTTCGGAGTCCAAAATGATCCGTATGGCTACACCTTC
-	TRBV7-8	TRBD1	TRBJ2-7	CASSLRQGPIEQYF	TGTGCCAGCAGCTTAAGACAGGGGCCTATCGAGCAGTACTTC
-	TRBV11-2	TRBD2	TRBJ2-1	CASTYNNGRPYDEQFF	TGTGCCAGCACCTATAACAACGGGAGGCCCTACGATGAGCAGTTCTTC
-	TRBV7-8	-	TRBJ1-2	CASSLAPTVDGYTF	TGTGCCAGCAGCTTAGCGCCGACAGTTGACGGCTACACCTTC
-	TRBV10-2	TRBD2	TRBJ2-3	CASCEPGGAGGSDTQYF	TGCGCCAGCTGTGAGCCGGGGGGGGCGGGGGGCTCAGATACGCAGTATTTT
-	TRBV11-2	-	TRBJ1-1	CASSLFPGAGSMNTEAFF	TGTGCCAGCAGCTTATTTCCCGGGGCGGGAAGTATGAACACTGAAGCTTTCTTT
-	TRBV18	-	TRBJ1-1	CASSPSNTEAFF	TGTGCCAGCTCACCTAGTAACACTGAAGCTTTCTTT
-	TRBV7-7	-	TRBJ2-2	CASSHGVPGTGELFF	TGTGCCAGCAGCCACGGAGTCCCGGGGACCGGGGAGCTGTTTTTT
-	TRBV19	-	TRBJ1-2	CASTAGIHYGYTF	TGTGCCAGTACCGCAGGGATACACTATGGCTACACCTTC
once	TRBV19	-	TRBJ1-5	CASSTGRQSYSNQPQHF	TGTGCCAGTAGTACCGGGAGACAGTCCTATAGCAATCAGCCCCAGCATTTT
-	TRBV12-5	TRBD1	TRBJ2-3	CASGLPPGQGKRTDTQYF	TGTGCTAGTGGTTTACCCCCTGGACAGGGGAAGAGGACAGATACGCAGTATTTT
once	TRBV9	TRBD2	TRBJ2-5	CASSVGASGGVFQETQYF	TGTGCCAGCAGCGTAGGTGCTAGCGGGGGGGTTTTCCAAGAGACCCAGTACTTC
-	TRBV7-8	-	TRBJ1-3	CASSPSPASGNTIYF	TGTGCCAGCAGCCCTTCCCCAGCCTCTGGAAACACCATATATTTT
-	TRBV6-6	TRBD2	TRBJ2-1	CASSYGRDEQFF	TGTGCCAGCAGTTACGGGAGGGACGAGCAGTTCTTC
-	TRBV7-2	-	TRBJ2-5	CASSLTLGRETQYF	TGTGCCAGCAGCTTAACCTTGGGCCGAGAGACCCAGTACTTC
-	TRBV15	-	TRBJ1-2	CATSRDYGLANYGYTF	TGTGCCACCAGCAGAGATTACGGGTTGGCTAACTATGGCTACACCTTC